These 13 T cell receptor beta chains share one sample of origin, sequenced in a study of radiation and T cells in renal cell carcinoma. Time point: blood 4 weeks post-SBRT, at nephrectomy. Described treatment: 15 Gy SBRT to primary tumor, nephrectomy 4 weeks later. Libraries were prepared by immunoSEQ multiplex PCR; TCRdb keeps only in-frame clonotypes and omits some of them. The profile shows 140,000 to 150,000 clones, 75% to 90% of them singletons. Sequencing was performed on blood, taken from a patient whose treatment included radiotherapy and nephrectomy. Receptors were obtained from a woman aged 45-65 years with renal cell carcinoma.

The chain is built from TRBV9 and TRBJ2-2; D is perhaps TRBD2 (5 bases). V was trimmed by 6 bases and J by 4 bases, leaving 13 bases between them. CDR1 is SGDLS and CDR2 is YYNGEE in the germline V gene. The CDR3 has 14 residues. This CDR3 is CASMKTSVTGELFF. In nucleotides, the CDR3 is TGTGCCAGCATGAAAACTAGTGTCACCGGGGAGCTGTTTTTT.

The CDR3 sequence is CASSPGQGAGGYTF. CDR3 nucleotides: TGTGCCAGCAGCCCGGGACAGGGGGCTGGTGGCTACACCTTC. The chain uses TRBV2 and TRBJ1-2; 12 bases map to TRBD1. V shed 6 bases, J shed 7 bases, and the junction held 6 bases outside the gene matches. Looked up from germline, CDR1 is SNHLY and CDR2 is FYNNEI. This CDR3 is 14 amino acids long.

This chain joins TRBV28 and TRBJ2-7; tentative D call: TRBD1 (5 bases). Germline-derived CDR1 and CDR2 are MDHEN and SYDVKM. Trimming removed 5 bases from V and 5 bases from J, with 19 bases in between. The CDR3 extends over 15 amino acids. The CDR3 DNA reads TGTGCCAGCAGTCTACAGGAACCTAACCTACACGAGCAGTACTTC. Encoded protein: CASSLQEPNLHEQYF.

The CDR3, as DNA: TGTGCCAGCAGCAAAGGGGGTTATAGCAATCAGCCCCAGCATTTT. As protein: CASSKGGYSNQPQHF. The chain is built from TRBV21-1 and TRBJ1-5. TRBV21-1 is a known pseudogene. The CDR3 has 15 residues.

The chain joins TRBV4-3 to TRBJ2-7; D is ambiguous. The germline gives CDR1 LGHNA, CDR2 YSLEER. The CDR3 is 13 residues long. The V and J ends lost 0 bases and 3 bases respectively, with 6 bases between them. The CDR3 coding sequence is TGCGCCAGCAGCCAAGAACGCTTCTACGAGCAGTACTTC. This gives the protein CASSQERFYEQYF.

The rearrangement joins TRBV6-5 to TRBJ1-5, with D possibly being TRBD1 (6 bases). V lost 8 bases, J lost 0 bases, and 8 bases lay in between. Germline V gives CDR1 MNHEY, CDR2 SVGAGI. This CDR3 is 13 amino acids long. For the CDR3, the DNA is TGTGCCAGCGGACAGTATAGCAATCAGCCCCAGCATTTT. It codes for CASGQYSNQPQHF.

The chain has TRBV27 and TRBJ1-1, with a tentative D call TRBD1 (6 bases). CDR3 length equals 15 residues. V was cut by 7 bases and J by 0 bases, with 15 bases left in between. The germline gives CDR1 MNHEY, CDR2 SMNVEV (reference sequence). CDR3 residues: CASTRGQGMNTEAFF. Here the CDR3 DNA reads TGTGCCAGCACCCGAGGGCAGGGGATGAACACTGAAGCTTTCTTT.

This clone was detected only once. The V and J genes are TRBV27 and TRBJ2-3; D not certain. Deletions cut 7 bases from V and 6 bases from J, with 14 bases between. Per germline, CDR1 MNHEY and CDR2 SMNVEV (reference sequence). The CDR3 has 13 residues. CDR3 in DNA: TGTGCCAGCACCAACGGGCCCGGCGATACGCAGTATTTT. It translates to CASTNGPGDTQYF.

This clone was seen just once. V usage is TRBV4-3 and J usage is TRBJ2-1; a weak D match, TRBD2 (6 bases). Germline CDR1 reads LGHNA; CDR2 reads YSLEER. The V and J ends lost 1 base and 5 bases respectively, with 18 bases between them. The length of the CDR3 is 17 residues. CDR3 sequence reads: CASSQGPLAFFNNEQFF. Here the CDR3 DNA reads TGCGCCAGCAGCCAAGGGCCCCTAGCGTTTTTCAACAATGAGCAGTTCTTC.

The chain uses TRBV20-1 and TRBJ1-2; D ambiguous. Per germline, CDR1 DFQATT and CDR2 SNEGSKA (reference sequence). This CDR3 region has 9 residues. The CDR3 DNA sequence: TGCAGGTTACCGGGTGGCTACACCTTC. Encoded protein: CRLPGGYTF.

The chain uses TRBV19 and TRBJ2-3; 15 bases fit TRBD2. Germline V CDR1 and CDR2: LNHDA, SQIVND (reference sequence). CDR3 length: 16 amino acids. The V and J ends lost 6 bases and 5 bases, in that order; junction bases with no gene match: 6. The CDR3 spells CASRDGLAGGKDTQYF. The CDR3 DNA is TGTGCCAGTAGAGACGGACTAGCGGGAGGGAAAGATACGCAGTATTTT.

CDR3 amino acids: CASRSRGTDPRGETQYF. DNA for the CDR3: TGTGCCAGCAGAAGTAGAGGGACTGACCCTCGCGGGGAGACCCAGTACTTC. V is TRBV5-4 and J is TRBJ2-5, with D possibly matching TRBD2 (6 bases). The CDR3 sequence is 17 residues long. The V end lost 5 bases, the J end lost 5 bases, and 25 bases lay between the germline ends. CDR1 SGHNT and CDR2 YYREEE come from the germline V gene (reference sequence).

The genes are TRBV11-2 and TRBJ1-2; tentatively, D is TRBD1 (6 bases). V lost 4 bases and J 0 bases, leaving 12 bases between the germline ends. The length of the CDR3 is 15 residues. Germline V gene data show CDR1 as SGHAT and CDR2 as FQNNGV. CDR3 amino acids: CASSWGTSSNYGYTF. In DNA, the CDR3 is TGTGCCAGCAGCTGGGGGACAAGTTCTAACTATGGCTACACCTTC.